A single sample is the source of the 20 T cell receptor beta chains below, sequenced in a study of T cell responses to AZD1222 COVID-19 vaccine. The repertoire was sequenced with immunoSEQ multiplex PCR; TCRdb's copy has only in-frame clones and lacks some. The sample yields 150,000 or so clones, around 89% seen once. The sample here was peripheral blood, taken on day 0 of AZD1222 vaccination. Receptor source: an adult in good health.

In DNA, the CDR3 is TGTGCCAGCAGCCCCGGGGGTTCCTACGAGCAGTACTTC. It specifies CASSPGGSYEQYF. The chain has TRBV4-2 and TRBJ2-7; D perhaps matches TRBD2 (6 bases). The germline V gene has CDR1 LGHNA and CDR2 YNFKEQ. The CDR3 totals 13 residues. V gave up 4 bases and J gave up 1 base, with 8 bases separating them.

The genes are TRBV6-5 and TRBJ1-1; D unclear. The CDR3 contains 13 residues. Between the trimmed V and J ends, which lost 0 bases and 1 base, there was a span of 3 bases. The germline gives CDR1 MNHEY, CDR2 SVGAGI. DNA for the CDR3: TGTGCCAGCAGTTACTCGAGGAACACTGAAGCTTTCTTT. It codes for CASSYSRNTEAFF.

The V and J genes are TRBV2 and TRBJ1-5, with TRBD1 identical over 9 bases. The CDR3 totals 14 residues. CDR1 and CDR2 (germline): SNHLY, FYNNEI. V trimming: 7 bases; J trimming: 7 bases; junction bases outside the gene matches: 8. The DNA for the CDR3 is TGTGCCAGCAACCTACAGGGGGCAAGGCAGCCCCAGCATTTT. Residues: CASNLQGARQPQHF.

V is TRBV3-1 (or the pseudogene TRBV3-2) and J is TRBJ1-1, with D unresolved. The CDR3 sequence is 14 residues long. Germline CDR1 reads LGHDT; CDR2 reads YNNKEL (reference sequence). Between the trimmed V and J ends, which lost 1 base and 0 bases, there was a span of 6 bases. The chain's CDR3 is CASSQAALNTEAFF. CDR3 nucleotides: TGTGCCAGCAGCCAAGCGGCATTGAACACTGAAGCTTTCTTT.

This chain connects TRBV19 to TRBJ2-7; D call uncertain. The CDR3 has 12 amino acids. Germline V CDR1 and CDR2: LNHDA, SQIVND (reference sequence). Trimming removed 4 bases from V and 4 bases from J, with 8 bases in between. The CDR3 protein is CASSNTEYEQYF. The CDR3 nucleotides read TGTGCCAGTAGTAATACGGAGTACGAGCAGTACTTC.

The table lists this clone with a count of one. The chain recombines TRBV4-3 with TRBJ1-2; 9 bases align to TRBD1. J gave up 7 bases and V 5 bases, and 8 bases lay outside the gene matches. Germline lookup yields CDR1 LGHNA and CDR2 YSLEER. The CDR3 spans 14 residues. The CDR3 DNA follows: TGCGCCAGCAGCACCGGACAGGGGATGGGTGGCTACACCTTC. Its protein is CASSTGQGMGGYTF.

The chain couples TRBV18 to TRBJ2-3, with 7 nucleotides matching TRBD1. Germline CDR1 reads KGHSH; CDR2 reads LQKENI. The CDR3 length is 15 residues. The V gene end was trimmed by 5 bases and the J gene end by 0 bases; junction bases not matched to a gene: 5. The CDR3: CASSTMGQSTDTQYF. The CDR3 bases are TGTGCCAGCTCAACGATGGGACAGAGCACAGATACGCAGTATTTT.

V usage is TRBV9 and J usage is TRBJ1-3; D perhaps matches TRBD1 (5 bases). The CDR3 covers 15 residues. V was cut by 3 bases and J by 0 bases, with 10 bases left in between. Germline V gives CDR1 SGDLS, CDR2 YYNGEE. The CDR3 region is CASSDDRASGNTIYF. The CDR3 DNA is TGTGCCAGCAGCGATGACAGAGCCTCTGGAAACACCATATATTTT.

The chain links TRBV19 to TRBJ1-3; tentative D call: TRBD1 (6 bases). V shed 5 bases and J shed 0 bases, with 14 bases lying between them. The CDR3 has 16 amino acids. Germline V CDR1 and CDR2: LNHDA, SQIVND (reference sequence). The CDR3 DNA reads TGTGCCAGTAGTTCGCCGGGACACAGCTCTGGAAACACCATATATTTT. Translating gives CASSSPGHSSGNTIYF. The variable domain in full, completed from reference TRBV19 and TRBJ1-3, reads DGGITQSPKYLFRKEGQNVTLSCEQNLNHDAMYWYRQDPGQGLRLIYYSQIVNDFQKGDIAEGYSVSREKKESFPLTVTSAQKNPTAFYLCASSSPGHSSGNTIYFGEGSWLTVV.

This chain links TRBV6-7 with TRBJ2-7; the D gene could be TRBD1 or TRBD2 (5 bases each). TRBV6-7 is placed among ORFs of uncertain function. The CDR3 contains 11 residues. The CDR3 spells CRPWGIEEQYF. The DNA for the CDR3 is TGTCGCCCGTGGGGGATAGAAGAGCAGTACTTC.

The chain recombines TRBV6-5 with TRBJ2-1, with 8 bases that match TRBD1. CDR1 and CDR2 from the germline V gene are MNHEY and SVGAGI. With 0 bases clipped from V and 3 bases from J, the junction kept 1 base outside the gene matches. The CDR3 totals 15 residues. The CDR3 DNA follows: TGTGCCAGCAGTTACTCGACAGGGGACTACAATGAGCAGTTCTTC. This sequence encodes CASSYSTGDYNEQFF.

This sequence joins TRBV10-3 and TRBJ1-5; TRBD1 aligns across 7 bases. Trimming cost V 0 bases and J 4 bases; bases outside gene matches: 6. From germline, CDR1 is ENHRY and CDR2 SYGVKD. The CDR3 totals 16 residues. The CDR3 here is CAISESVQGRNQPQHF. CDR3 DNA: TGTGCCATCAGTGAGTCGGTACAGGGGCGGAATCAGCCCCAGCATTTT.

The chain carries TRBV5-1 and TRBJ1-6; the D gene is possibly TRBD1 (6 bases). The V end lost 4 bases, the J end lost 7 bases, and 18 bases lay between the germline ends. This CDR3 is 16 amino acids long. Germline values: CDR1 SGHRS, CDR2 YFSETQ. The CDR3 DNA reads TGCGCCAGCAGCGATGCTACAGGGTCGGGAAATTCACCCCTCCACTTT. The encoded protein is CASSDATGSGNSPLHF. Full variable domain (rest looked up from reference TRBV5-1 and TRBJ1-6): KAGVTQTPRYLIKTRGQQVTLSCSPISGHRSVSWYQQTPGQGLQFLFEYFSETQRNKGNFPGRFSGRQFSNSRSEMNVSTLELGDSALYLCASSDATGSGNSPLHFGNGTRLTVT.

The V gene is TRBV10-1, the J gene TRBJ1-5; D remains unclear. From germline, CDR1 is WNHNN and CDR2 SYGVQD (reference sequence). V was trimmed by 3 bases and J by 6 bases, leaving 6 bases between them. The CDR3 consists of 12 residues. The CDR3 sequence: CASSDARQPQHF. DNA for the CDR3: TGCGCCAGCAGTGATGCCCGTCAGCCCCAGCATTTT.

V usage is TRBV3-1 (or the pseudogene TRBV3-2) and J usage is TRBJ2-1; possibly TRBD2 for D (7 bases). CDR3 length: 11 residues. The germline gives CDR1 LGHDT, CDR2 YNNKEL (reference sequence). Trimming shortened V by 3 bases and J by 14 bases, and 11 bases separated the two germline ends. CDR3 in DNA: TGTGCCAGCAGCCAGGGGGCGGGAGAGTTCTTC. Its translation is CASSQGAGEFF.

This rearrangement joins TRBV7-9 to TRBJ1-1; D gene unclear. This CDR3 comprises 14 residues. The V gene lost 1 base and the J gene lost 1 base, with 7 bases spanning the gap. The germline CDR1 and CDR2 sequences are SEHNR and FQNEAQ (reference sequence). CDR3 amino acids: CASSLGASNTEAFF. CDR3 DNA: TGTGCCAGCAGCTTAGGGGCCTCGAACACTGAAGCTTTCTTT.

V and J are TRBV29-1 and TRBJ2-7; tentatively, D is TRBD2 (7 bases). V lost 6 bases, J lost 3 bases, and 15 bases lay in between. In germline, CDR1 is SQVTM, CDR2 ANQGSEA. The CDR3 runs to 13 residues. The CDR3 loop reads CSVRGGADYEQYF. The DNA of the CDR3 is TGCAGCGTACGAGGGGGGGCGGACTACGAGCAGTACTTC.

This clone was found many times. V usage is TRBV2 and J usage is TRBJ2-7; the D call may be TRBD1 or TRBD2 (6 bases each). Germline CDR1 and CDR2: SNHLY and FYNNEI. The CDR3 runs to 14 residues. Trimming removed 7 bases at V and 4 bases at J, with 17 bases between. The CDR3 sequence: CASTEGGMRYEQYF. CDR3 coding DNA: TGTGCCAGCACCGAAGGGGGGATGAGGTACGAGCAGTACTTC.

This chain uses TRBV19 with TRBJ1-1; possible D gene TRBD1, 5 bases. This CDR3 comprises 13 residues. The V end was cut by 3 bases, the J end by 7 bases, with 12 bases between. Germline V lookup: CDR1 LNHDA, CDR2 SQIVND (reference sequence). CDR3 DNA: TGTGCCAGTAGTATCGTGGGGGGTATTGAAGCTTTCTTT. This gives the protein CASSIVGGIEAFF.

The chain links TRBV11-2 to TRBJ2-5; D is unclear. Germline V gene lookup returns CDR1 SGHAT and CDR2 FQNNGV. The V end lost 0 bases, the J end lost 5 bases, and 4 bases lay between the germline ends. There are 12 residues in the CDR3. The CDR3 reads CASSLDRETQYF. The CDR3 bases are TGTGCCAGCAGCTTAGATCGGGAGACCCAGTACTTC.